Listed below are T cell receptor beta chains from one sample, sequenced in a study of cytomegalovirus exposure and HLA in healthy donors. The assay was immunoSEQ multiplex PCR, and TCRdb's table has in-frame clones only and misses some. The sample lists 65,000 or so clones, roughly 80% occurring once. The specimen was PBMCs. The receptor set was obtained from a woman between 35 and 50 years old in good health and CMV-seropositive. The CDR3 runs from the conserved cysteine through the conserved F or W. A D gene is named only where the DNA matches it firmly. Clone size is given for some rows only: seen once, a few or many times, or a class if the clone is expanded.

V gene,D gene,J gene,clone size,CDR3 protein,CDR3 DNA
TRBV5-1,-,TRBJ1-2,-,CAGSPGGGYTF,TGCGCCGGCAGCCCGGGGGGTGGCTACACCTTC
TRBV6-1,-,TRBJ2-3,once,CASNQGSSTDTQYF,TGTGCCAGCAACCAGGGATCCAGCACAGATACGCAGTATTTT
TRBV7-6,TRBD2,TRBJ2-5,-,CASSQGTSGIQETQYF,TGTGCCAGCAGCCAAGGGACTAGCGGGATACAAGAGACCCAGTACTTC
TRBV5-1,TRBD2,TRBJ2-2,few,CASSSSRGAGGVGELFF,TGCGCCAGCAGCTCGTCGCGGGGTGCGGGGGGCGTCGGGGAGCTGTTTTTT
TRBV6-4,-,TRBJ2-5,few,CAIYLRDAETQYF,TGTGCCATTTATCTCAGGGATGCGGAGACCCAGTACTTC
TRBV30,-,TRBJ2-3,-,CAWSAGGPTDTQYF,TGTGCCTGGAGTGCGGGGGGCCCCACAGATACGCAGTATTTT
TRBV6-5,TRBD1,TRBJ1-2,-,CASSADRGRVYGYTF,TGTGCCAGCAGCGCTGACAGGGGGCGCGTGTATGGCTACACCTTC
TRBV5-4,TRBD1,TRBJ2-3,-,CASSFFQGPGQGTDTQYF,TGTGCCAGCAGCTTTTTTCAGGGACCGGGACAGGGGACAGATACGCAGTATTTT
TRBV27,-,TRBJ1-1,-,CASSARLRNTEAFF,TGTGCCAGCAGTGCCCGACTAAGGAACACTGAAGCTTTCTTT
TRBV6-1,-,TRBJ1-1,-,CASWGGQLGTEAFF,TGTGCCAGCTGGGGGGGTCAGCTCGGGACTGAAGCTTTCTTT
TRBV11-2,-,TRBJ2-3,few,CASSLALVRGDTQYF,TGTGCCAGCAGCTTAGCTTTGGTCAGGGGCGATACGCAGTATTTT
TRBV29-1,-,TRBJ1-2,-,CSAFGQNTYGYTF,TGCAGTGCCTTTGGACAGAATACCTATGGCTACACCTTC
TRBV19,TRBD1,TRBJ1-3,-,CASSPRTGGPNTIYF,TGTGCCAGTAGTCCCCGGACAGGGGGCCCGAACACCATATATTTT
TRBV30,TRBD2,TRBJ2-3,few,CAWSITSGGARSYSTDTQYF,TGTGCCTGGAGTATCACTAGCGGGGGGGCCCGATCATACAGCACAGATACGCAGTATTTT
TRBV18,TRBD1,TRBJ1-6,-,CASSRDRGNSPLHF,TGTGCCAGCTCACGGGACAGGGGGAATTCACCCCTCCACTTT
TRBV5-4,-,TRBJ1-3,-,CASSVDLYSGNTIYF,TGTGCCAGCAGTGTTGACTTATACTCTGGAAACACCATATATTTT
TRBV5-1,TRBD1,TRBJ2-3,-,CASSLADRASTDTQYF,TGCGCCAGCAGCTTGGCGGACAGGGCAAGCACAGATACGCAGTATTTT
TRBV30,TRBD2,TRBJ2-1,-,CAWSLGGGYSYNEQFF,TGTGCCTGGAGTCTCGGCGGGGGTTACTCCTACAATGAGCAGTTCTTC
TRBV30,-,TRBJ2-4,-,CAWGQKNIQYF,TGTGCCTGGGGACAGAAAAACATTCAGTACTTC
TRBV7-9,TRBD1,TRBJ2-3,few,CASSSPGQSTDTQYF,TGTGCCAGCAGTTCCCCGGGACAGAGCACAGATACGCAGTATTTT
TRBV5-1,TRBD1,TRBJ2-7,-,CASSLEGTGQSKQYF,TGCGCCAGCAGCTTGGAAGGGACAGGACAGTCGAAGCAGTACTTC
TRBV15,-,TRBJ1-1,-,CATSLSGLMNTEAFF,TGTGCCACCAGCCTCTCGGGGTTAATGAACACTGAAGCTTTCTTT
TRBV11-3,-,TRBJ2-1,-,CASSRDWSSYNEQFF,TGTGCCAGCAGCCGGGACTGGAGCTCCTACAATGAGCAGTTCTTC